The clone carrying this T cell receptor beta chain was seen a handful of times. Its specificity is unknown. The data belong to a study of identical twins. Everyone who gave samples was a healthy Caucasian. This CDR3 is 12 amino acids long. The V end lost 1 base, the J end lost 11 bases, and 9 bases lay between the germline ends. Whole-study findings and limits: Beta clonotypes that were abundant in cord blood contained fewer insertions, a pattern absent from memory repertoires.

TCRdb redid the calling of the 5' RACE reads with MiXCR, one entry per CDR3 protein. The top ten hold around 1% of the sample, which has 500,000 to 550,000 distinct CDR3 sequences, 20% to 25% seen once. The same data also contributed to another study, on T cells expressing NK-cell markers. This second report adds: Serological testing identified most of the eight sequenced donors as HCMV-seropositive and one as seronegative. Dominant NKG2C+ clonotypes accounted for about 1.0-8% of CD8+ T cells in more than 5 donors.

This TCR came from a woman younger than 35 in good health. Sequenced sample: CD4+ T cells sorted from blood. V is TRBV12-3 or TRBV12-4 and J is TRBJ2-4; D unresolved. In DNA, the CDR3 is TGTGCCAGCAGTTTAGGGAGTAATCTTCAGTACTTC. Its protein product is CASSLGSNLQYF.